This is a list of T cell receptor beta chains from one sample in a study of blood T cell repertoires in COVID-19. The data were produced by immunoSEQ multiplex PCR, yet TCRdb's version contains in-frame clones alone and is incomplete. The sample shows 100,000 or so clones, 70% to 90% of them seen only once. Sequencing was carried out using peripheral blood. The receptors come from an older woman with acute or convalescent COVID-19. The CDR3 runs from the conserved cysteine through the conserved F or W. D genes are given only for firm matches. Size values are once, few and many counts, or a class for expanded clones, and some rows have none.

d_call	v_call	j_call	clone_size	cdr3_aa	cdr3_nt
NA	TRBV10-3	TRBJ1-5	NA	CAINGQFDQPQHF	TGTGCCATCAACGGACAGTTCGATCAGCCCCAGCATTTT
TRBD1	TRBV18	TRBJ1-2	NA	CASSLQQGLDGYTF	TGTGCCAGCTCACTCCAACAGGGGTTGGATGGCTACACCTTC
TRBD1	TRBV9	TRBJ1-6	NA	CASSRTGVPYNSPLHF	TGTGCCAGCAGTCGGACAGGGGTTCCCTATAATTCACCCCTCCACTTT
TRBD2	TRBV20-1	TRBJ2-3	large	CSASRLAGGYTDTQYF	TGCAGTGCTAGTCGACTAGCGGGGGGGTACACAGATACGCAGTATTTT
NA	TRBV4-1	TRBJ1-3	NA	CASSQGPFAGAGNTIYF	TGCGCCAGCAGCCAAGGACCTTTTGCAGGGGCTGGAAACACCATATATTTT
NA	TRBV5-8	TRBJ1-4	NA	CASSWALRQGGEKLFF	TGTGCCAGCAGCTGGGCCTTAAGGCAGGGCGGTGAAAAACTGTTTTTT
NA	TRBV28	TRBJ1-1	NA	CASSLLGDTEAFF	TGTGCCAGCAGTTTATTGGGAGACACTGAAGCTTTCTTT
NA	TRBV13	TRBJ2-2	NA	CASSSLQGTGELFF	TGTGCCAGCAGCTCCCTTCAGGGCACCGGGGAGCTGTTTTTT
NA	TRBV2	TRBJ1-2	NA	CASSERDLYFGYTF	TGTGCCAGCAGTGAACGCGATCTCTACTTTGGCTACACCTTC
NA	TRBV6-6	TRBJ1-2	NA	CASKGANYGYTF	TGTGCCAGCAAAGGAGCTAACTATGGCTACACCTTC
TRBD1	TRBV5-5	TRBJ1-2	NA	CASSLDRANYGYTF	TGTGCCAGCAGCTTAGACAGGGCTAACTATGGCTACACCTTC
NA	TRBV6-1	TRBJ1-5	NA	CASSEGLRLNQPQHF	TGTGCCAGCAGTGAAGGGTTGCGGCTTAATCAGCCCCAGCATTTT
NA	TRBV15	TRBJ1-1	NA	CATSRGNKNTEAFF	TGTGCCACCAGCAGAGGAAACAAGAACACTGAAGCTTTCTTT
TRBD2	TRBV28	TRBJ2-3	NA	CASSSAGEVQYF	TGTGCCAGCAGTTCCGCGGGAGAGGTGCAGTATTTT
NA	TRBV29-1	TRBJ1-3	NA	CSVERGGGRSDF	TGCAGCGTTGAGCGTGGCGGGGGGAGATCGGATTTT
TRBD1	TRBV2	TRBJ1-1	NA	CASSEGGQGANRGAFF	TGTGCCAGCAGTGAAGGGGGCCAGGGGGCCAACCGGGGGGCTTTCTTT
NA	TRBV29-1	TRBJ2-2	NA	CSVGSGELFF	TGCAGCGTTGGCAGCGGGGAGCTGTTTTTT
NA	TRBV19	TRBJ2-3	NA	CASSIVRLTDTQYF	TGTGCCAGTAGTATTGTGCGGCTTACAGATACGCAGTATTTT
TRBD1	TRBV24-1	TRBJ1-2	NA	CATSENTGVDGYTF	TGTGCCACCAGTGAGAACACAGGGGTCGATGGCTACACCTTC
TRBD1	TRBV23-1	TRBJ2-1	NA	CASNAGQGFREQFF	TGCGCCAGCAACGCTGGACAGGGCTTTCGTGAGCAGTTCTTC
NA	TRBV5-1	TRBJ1-6	NA	CASSFMEINSPLHF	TGCGCCAGCAGCTTCATGGAGATCAATTCACCCCTCCACTTT
NA	TRBV15	TRBJ1-1	NA	CATSRDLGGTEAFF	TGTGCCACCAGCAGAGATTTAGGGGGCACTGAAGCTTTCTTT
TRBD2	TRBV15	TRBJ2-1	NA	CATTDLGLAYNEQFF	TGTGCCACCACCGATCTTGGACTAGCCTACAATGAGCAGTTCTTC
NA	TRBV7-8	TRBJ1-1	NA	CASSLVQGQNTEAFF	TGTGCCAGCAGCTTAGTGCAGGGGCAGAACACTGAAGCTTTCTTT
TRBD1	TRBV3-1/TRBV3-2	TRBJ1-2	NA	CASRDQGASNYGYTF	TGTGCCAGCAGAGATCAGGGGGCGTCCAACTATGGCTACACCTTC
TRBD2	TRBV3-1/TRBV3-2	TRBJ2-4	NA	CASSRTTAGGWGNIQYF	TGTGCCAGCAGCCGAACCACCGCGGGAGGTTGGGGAAACATTCAGTACTTC
TRBD2	TRBV11-2	TRBJ2-1	NA	CASSPGTTYNEQFF	TGTGCCAGCAGCCCCGGGACTACGTACAATGAGCAGTTCTTC
NA	TRBV19	TRBJ2-2	NA	CASSTSWANTGELFF	TGTGCCAGTAGCACTAGCTGGGCGAACACCGGGGAGCTGTTTTTT
TRBD1	TRBV6-5	TRBJ2-7	NA	CASSPGTGGPEQYF	TGTGCCAGCAGCCCCGGGACAGGAGGGCCCGAGCAGTACTTC
NA	TRBV18	TRBJ1-6	NA	CASSEVAGPQNSPLHF	TGTGCCAGCTCGGAGGTTGCCGGGCCGCAGAATTCACCCCTCCACTTT
TRBD1	TRBV6-5	TRBJ1-2	NA	CASSPTTGGVTF	TGTGCCAGCAGTCCTACGACAGGGGGGGTCACCTTC
TRBD2	TRBV28	TRBJ2-3	NA	CASSFGGSGTDTQYF	TGTGCCAGCAGTTTCGGCGGGAGTGGGACAGATACGCAGTATTTT
TRBD1	TRBV18	TRBJ1-6	once	CASSHGQGESSPLHF	TGTGCCAGCTCACATGGACAGGGAGAGAGTTCACCCCTCCACTTT